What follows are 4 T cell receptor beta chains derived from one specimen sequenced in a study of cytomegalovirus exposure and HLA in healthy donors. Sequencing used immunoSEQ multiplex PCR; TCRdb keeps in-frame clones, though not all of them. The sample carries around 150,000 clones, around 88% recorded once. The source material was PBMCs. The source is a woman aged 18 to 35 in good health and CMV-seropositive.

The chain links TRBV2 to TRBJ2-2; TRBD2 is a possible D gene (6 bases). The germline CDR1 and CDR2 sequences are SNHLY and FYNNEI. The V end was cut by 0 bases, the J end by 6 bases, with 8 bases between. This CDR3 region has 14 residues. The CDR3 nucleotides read TGTGCCAGCAGTGAAGCCCGACTAGCCGGGGAGCTGTTTTTT. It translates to CASSEARLAGELFF.

The CDR3 DNA is TGTGCCACCAGCAGAGATCGTGGGCTTAGCAATCAGCCCCAGCATTTT. It specifies CATSRDRGLSNQPQHF. This sequence joins TRBV15 and TRBJ1-5; D is unclear. CDR3 length equals 16 residues. Trimming removed 0 bases from V and 0 bases from J, with 9 bases in between. The V gene's germline CDR1 is LNHNV and CDR2 YYDKDF (reference sequence).

The CDR3 here is CASSQGQEANYGYTF. Here the CDR3 DNA reads TGTGCCAGCAGCCAAGGACAGGAAGCTAACTATGGCTACACCTTC. The V call is TRBV4-2, the J call TRBJ1-2, with D possibly matching TRBD1 (6 bases). Per the germline V gene, CDR1 is LGHNA and CDR2 is YNFKEQ. The V end lost 1 base, the J end lost 0 bases, and 9 bases lay between the germline ends. The CDR3 is 15 residues long.

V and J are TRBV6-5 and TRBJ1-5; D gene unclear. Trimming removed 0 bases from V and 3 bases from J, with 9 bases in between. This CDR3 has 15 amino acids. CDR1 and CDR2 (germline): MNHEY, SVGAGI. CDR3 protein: CASSYSGGYNQPQHF. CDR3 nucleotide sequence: TGTGCCAGCAGTTACTCGGGAGGGTACAATCAGCCCCAGCATTTT.